This passage covers 8 T cell receptor beta chains from one sample sequenced in a study of T cell repertoires in cytomegalovirus infection. TCRdb redid the calling of the reads with MiXCR, one entry per CDR3 protein. The table has approximately 990,000 distinct CDR3 sequences, roughly 30% seen once. What these receptors recognize is not known. Sequencing used cultured CD8+ T cells from PBMCs, obtained from culture after CMV antigen stimulation. The receptors were sampled from a human donor in good health (CMV status not recorded). Some clones in this sample may be carry-over from other donors' samples.

The V and J genes are TRBV6-8 and TRBJ1-6; D is possibly TRBD1 (5 bases). CDR3 length: 16 residues. Trimming left V 2 bases short and J 7 bases short, with 15 bases between. The germline CDR1 and CDR2 sequences are MNHGY and SAAAGT. DNA of the CDR3: TGTGCCAGCAGTTACCCGTCAGGGTTCGGAAATTCACCCCTCCACTTT. The encoded protein is CASSYPSGFGNSPLHF.

In this sample, this clonotype turned up many times. The gene calls are TRBV7-9 and TRBJ1-3; no clear D. Trimming removed 5 bases at V and 0 bases at J, with 11 bases between. The V gene's germline CDR1 is SEHNR and CDR2 FQNEAQ (reference sequence). The CDR3 sequence is 15 residues long. The CDR3 reads CASSRVIDSGNTIYF. The DNA for the CDR3 is TGTGCCAGCAGCCGAGTCATCGACTCTGGAAACACCATATATTTT.

The chain recombines TRBV7-4 with TRBJ2-3; the D is unclear. This CDR3 region has 15 residues. From germline, CDR1 is SGHVT and CDR2 SQSDAQ. V was cut by 3 bases and J by 2 bases, with 12 bases left in between. CDR3 sequence reads: CASSLQPVPTDTQYF. For the CDR3, the DNA is TGTGCCAGCAGCTTGCAGCCAGTACCCACAGATACGCAGTATTTT.

In this sample, this clonotype turned up many times. CDR3: CASSPDRDSEQYV. CDR3 nucleotide sequence: TGTGCCAGCAGCCCCGACAGGGACTCCGAGCAGTACGTC. The V and J genes are TRBV12-3 or TRBV12-4 and TRBJ2-7; D is perhaps TRBD1 (7 bases). V lost 6 bases and J lost 6, with 15 bases in between. This CDR3 is 13 amino acids long.

The chain links TRBV28 to TRBJ2-2; 7 nucleotides line up with TRBD1. J gave up 4 bases and V 3 bases, and 8 bases lay outside the gene matches. Germline assignment: CDR1 MDHEN and CDR2 SYDVKM. This CDR3 region has 16 residues. CDR3 sequence (DNA): TGTGCCAGCAGTTTGGTAGGGGGCGCGTTCACCGGGGAGCTGTTTTTT. Translation: CASSLVGGAFTGELFF.

This clonotype was seen a handful of times. V gene TRBV27 combines with J gene TRBJ2-5, with D maybe TRBD2 (5 bases). V lost 3 bases and J 5 bases, leaving 16 bases between the germline ends. The V gene's germline CDR1 is MNHEY and CDR2 SMNVEV (reference sequence). The CDR3 spans 15 residues. For the CDR3, the DNA is TGTGCCAGCAGTTTCTCCGTCGGGGAAGGCGAGACCCAGTACTTC. Translating it yields CASSFSVGEGETQYF.

For the CDR3, the DNA is TGTGCCAGCAGTTTACCAGGGACAGGGGGCCGAAATGAGCAGTTCTTC. It yields the protein CASSLPGTGGRNEQFF. This rearrangement joins TRBV28 to TRBJ2-1, with 12 nucleotides matching TRBD1. The CDR3 covers 16 residues. Trimming at V came to 2 bases and at J to 7 bases, leaving 6 bases not matched to a gene. The V gene's germline CDR1 is MDHEN and CDR2 SYDVKM.

J is TRBJ1-4 and V is TRBV7-6, with 7 bases matching TRBD1. The ends lost 4 bases at V and 3 bases at J; junction bases unmatched: 5. This CDR3 region has 15 residues. CDR1 and CDR2 (germline): SGHVS, FNYEAQ. CDR3 DNA sequence: TGTGCCAGCAGCTCCGAAGGGACAGCTAATGAAAAACTGTTTTTT. This translates into CASSSEGTANEKLFF.